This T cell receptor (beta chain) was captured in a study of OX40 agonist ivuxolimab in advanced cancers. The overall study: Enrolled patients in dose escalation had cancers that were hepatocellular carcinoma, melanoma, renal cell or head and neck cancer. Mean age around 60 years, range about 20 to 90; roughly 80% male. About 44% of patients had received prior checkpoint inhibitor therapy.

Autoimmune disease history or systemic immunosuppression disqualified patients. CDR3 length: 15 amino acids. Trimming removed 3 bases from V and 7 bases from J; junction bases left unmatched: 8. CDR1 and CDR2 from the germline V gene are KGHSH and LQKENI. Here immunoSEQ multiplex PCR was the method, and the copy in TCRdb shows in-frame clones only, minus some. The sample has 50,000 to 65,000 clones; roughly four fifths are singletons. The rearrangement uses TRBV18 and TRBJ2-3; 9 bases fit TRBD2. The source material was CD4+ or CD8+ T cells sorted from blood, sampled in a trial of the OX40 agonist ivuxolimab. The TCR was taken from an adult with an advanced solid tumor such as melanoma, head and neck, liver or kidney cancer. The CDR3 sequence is CASSPALAGMNTQYF. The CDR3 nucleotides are TGTGCCAGCTCACCGGCCCTAGCGGGGATGAATACGCAGTATTTT.